Sequencing of this T cell receptor beta chain was carried out in a study of blood T cell repertoires in COVID-19. About the research overall: There were acute and convalescent COVID-19 samples, and they came from the United States, Italy and Spain. Sample material is recorded as cDNA or gDNA derived from T cells, B-cell-depleted T cells, or PBMCs.

V was pared by 0 bases and J by 3 bases, with 9 bases between. This CDR3 comprises 15 residues. Authors' processing steps: Nucleated cell number was recorded as an estimate derived from reference gene primer amplification. Generated by immunoSEQ multiplex PCR, the TCRdb table keeps only in-frame clones and is missing some. That table gives V, J and clone size, and the DNA gave D and trimming. This sample yields 380,000 or so clones, of which 81% are seen a single time; 0.85% to 1.2% belongs to the top ten. The sample consisted of peripheral blood. The rearrangement links TRBV23-1 to TRBJ1-3; unclear D gene. TRBV23-1 is flagged as an ORF with uncertain function. The TCR comes from a human donor with acute or convalescent COVID-19. The donor label of this sample is uncertain. The chain's CDR3 is CASSQSYTIGNTIYF. CDR3 coding DNA: TGCGCCAGCAGTCAATCTTATACAATTGGAAACACCATATATTTT.